This TCR beta chain was recorded in a study of tumor-infiltrating lymphocytes in primary liver carcinoma. Across the whole study: Samples returned roughly 3.65 to 8 million productive TCRbeta reads, a yield that was similar across tissue types.

TCR beta cDNA was made from 400 to 500 ng total RNA with a constant-region primer. Construction of TCR beta libraries relied on three successive nested multiplex PCR rounds employing slightly modified ARM-PCR. Amplification in the first two PCR rounds was performed using TRBV1-TRBV30 forward primers and a C-beta reverse primer for 10 cycles each. TCRdb re-analysed the multiplex PCR reads in MiXCR, keeping a single row per CDR3 protein. Counted here are fewer than 75,000 distinct CDR3 sequences, over 65% occurring once; the ten biggest clones make up approximately 50%. Trimming cost V 5 bases and J 8 bases, with 13 bases left between them. The V gene's germline CDR1 is MDHEN and CDR2 SYDVKM. The CDR3 covers 14 residues. Unsorted bulk tissue, about 19-32 mg of it, served as the source for co-extraction of RNA and DNA. About this clonotype itself: The antigen is undetermined. One base away lies a much larger clone, so this may be a sequencing read error. The CDR3 does not end in the conserved phenylalanine or tryptophan, so this is likely a read error.

Findings of the study overall: Tumors reached a significantly greater top-250-clone fraction than blood did (p = 0.039).

The sequencing sample was made of liver tumor tissue from sampling region 2. Subset in this sample: tumor region T2, inferior pole. The receptor comes from a man aged 35 to 55 with primary liver carcinoma and hepatitis B virus infection. The chain joins TRBV28 to TRBJ1-6; TRBD1 might be the D (6 bases). CDR3 in DNA: TGTGCCAGCAGTCTGACAGGAACTCATTCACCCCTCCACTAT. This translates into CASSLTGTHSPLHY.